This T cell receptor (beta chain) was identified during a study of post-analysis software for immune sequencing data. CDR1 and CDR2 (germline): MNHEY, SMNVEV (reference sequence). The CDR3 covers 17 residues. V was pared by 2 bases and J by 4 bases, with 11 bases of the junction left unmatched. Study observations and caveats: Among five TRBV segments more frequent in patients than controls were TRBV5-6, TRBV5-1 and TRBV20-1.

In regard to this clonotype: Its specificity is not known.

Carried by the TCR beta cDNA libraries were unique molecular identifiers. Using its own MiXCR run on the PCR reads, TCRdb lists one record per CDR3 protein. This sample has about 460,000 distinct CDR3 sequences, with approximately 45% found just once. V is TRBV27 and J is TRBJ1-5; 7 bases fit TRBD1. This TCR came from a girl between 5 and 17 years old with multiple sclerosis. Sequenced sample: blood. CDR3 loop: CASSLVSGRGLNQPQHF. The CDR3 DNA sequence: TGTGCCAGCAGTTTAGTTTCGGGCAGGGGGTTAAATCAGCCCCAGCATTTT.